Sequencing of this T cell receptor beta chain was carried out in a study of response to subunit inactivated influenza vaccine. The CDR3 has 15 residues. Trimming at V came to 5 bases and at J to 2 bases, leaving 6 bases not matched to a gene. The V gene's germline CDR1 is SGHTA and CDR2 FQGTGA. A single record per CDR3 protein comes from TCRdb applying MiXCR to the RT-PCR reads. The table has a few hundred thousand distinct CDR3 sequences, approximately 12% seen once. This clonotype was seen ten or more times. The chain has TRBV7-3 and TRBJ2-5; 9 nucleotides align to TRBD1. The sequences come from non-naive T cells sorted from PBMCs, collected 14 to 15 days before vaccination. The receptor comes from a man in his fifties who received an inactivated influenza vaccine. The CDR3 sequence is CASSPRQGGQETQYF. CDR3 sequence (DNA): TGTGCCAGCAGCCCACGACAGGGGGGGCAAGAGACCCAGTACTTC.